The present entry profiles one T cell receptor beta chain with its context. Its antigen is undetermined. This specimen belongs to a study of T cell responses to AZD1222 COVID-19 vaccine. At the level of the study: Second-dose schedules of about 4 or about 12 weeks were combined. Whole-study results and caveats: White British donors predominated, females outnumbered males, and clonal diversity was possibly underestimated. Nearly half of unique spike-specific TCRs reportedly avoided B.1.351 and B.1.1.7 mutated regions. Just 5 to 7 people given AZD1222 tested seropositive at baseline.

The assay was immunoSEQ multiplex PCR, and TCRdb's table has in-frame clones only and misses some. The sample includes 150,000 or so clones, approximately 93% of them seen just once. This CDR3 region has 14 residues. CDR1 is LNHDA and CDR2 is SQIVND in the germline V gene (reference sequence). V lost 2 bases to trimming and J lost 7 bases, with 11 bases between them. The material was peripheral blood, obtained on day 0 of AZD1222 vaccination. This TCR derives from an adult in good health. The V and J genes are TRBV19 and TRBJ1-4; D might be TRBD1 (5 bases). The CDR3 coding sequence is TGTGCCAGTAGTATACCAAGGGGCGGTGAAAAACTGTTTTTT. It encodes CASSIPRGGEKLFF.